Described below is a single T cell receptor (beta chain) sequence and its context. This clonotype has a count of ten or more. Its antigen remains undetermined. It has no much larger one-base neighbor in the sample; base qualities were not kept. This sample stems from a study of spatial heterogeneity in lung cancer (dated by TCRdb to about 2019). Describing the broader study: Beta-chain transcripts were consistently detected in greater numbers than alpha-chain transcripts, which likely reflects a higher abundance of beta-chain transcripts. In the raw uncorrected reads, each unique combination of TCR and UMI appeared more than ten times on average. TCR alpha and beta repertoires were quantitatively compared across multiple tumor regions, matched nontumor lung and blood in non-small cell lung cancer. Nonsynonymous mutation counts, determined by whole-exome sequencing of tumor tissue, were related to features of the TCR repertoire. At surgery, both alpha and beta chains were TCR-sequenced in about 200 tumor regions, fewer than 80 matched nontumor lung samples and 56 PBMC samples. Findings and caveats that apply to the study as a whole: Ubiquitous expanded tumor TCRs showed up in blood more often at tumor resection than at routine follow-up. Additional single-cell paired TCR alpha and beta sequencing was considered necessary to confirm, at a functional level, the hypothesis that regional TCRs recognize regional mutations.

The library was built by means of 5' RACE. The run used a NextSeq 500. To allow correction of PCR and sequencing errors, the TCR library protocol tagged every TCR cDNA molecule with a unique molecular identifier. The authors' pipeline ran thus. TCR identification, UMI-based error correction and CDR3 extraction were performed with Decombinator tools. Expanded TCRs were defined as those above a frequency of 2 per 1,000, corresponding to the top 1% of the tumor frequency distribution. Renyi diversity was calculated using the R vegan package after each repertoire was subsampled 100 times to 5,000 TCRs. CDR3 similarity networks were built from amino acid triplet string-kernel similarity, with CDR3s being connected when pairwise similarity was above 0.82. The public reads were quality trimmed at Q25 with fastp and then assembled into clones with MiXCR by TCRdb, keeping productive beta chains. Every CDR3 protein is listed once, alongside the most common genes and DNA of its rows. The authors' filters were not applied to this entry. The sample records about 17,000 distinct CDR3 sequences, around 21% of which are singletons. Of the sample, around 20% falls within the top ten clones.

The time point label, read with the paper, signifies: sample taken at primary tumor resection. TCR sequencing used whole RNA extracted from tumor and nontumor lung tissue, or from cryopreserved PBMC samples, without cell sorting. Donors were 72 patients with early-stage, untreated non-small cell lung cancer from the lung TRACERx cohort. Patients were selected for TCR sequencing only if sufficient RNA was available from at least two tumor regions. The material was PBMCs, obtained at surgery. The TCR sequence derives from a female donor with early-stage non-small cell lung cancer.

The nucleotide sequence is TGTGCCAGCAGTCCAAGGGACACAAGGGAAAAACTGTTTTTT. Translation gives CASSPRDTREKLFF. Rearrangement joined TRBV27 to TRBJ1-4; possibly the D gene is TRBD1, per 6 matching bases. CDR1 MNHEY and CDR2 SMNVEV were looked up in the germline V gene (reference sequence). V lost 5 bases and J lost 8 bases; the stretch between them is 15 bases long. The CDR3 covers 14 residues, taking in both the cysteine and the phenylalanine. Just CDR3 DNA is preserved here, 42 bases in frame from base 1.